The clone carrying this T cell receptor beta chain was counted a single time. Its matching antigen is unknown. These data are taken from a study of shared clonotypes between healthy human individuals. General study results and limits: Several donors held about 5% of naive CD4 clonotypes in common.

Repertoires were generated with immunoSEQ multiplex PCR, while TCRdb's copy carries only in-frame clones and drops some. Among about 1.1 million clones listed, about 84% were seen once. Per the germline V gene, CDR1 is SQVTM and CDR2 is ANQGSEA. Trimming took 5 bases from V and 0 from J, leaving 7 bases between them. The CDR3 totals 13 residues. The sequenced material came from memory CD4+ T cells from PBMCs. Indicated subset: CD45RA-negative fraction. The receptor was derived from a man between 18 and 35 years old in good health. Some clones in this sample may be carry-over from other donors' samples. The V call is TRBV29-1, the J call TRBJ2-2; D is unclear. The CDR3, as DNA: TGCAGCGTTCCGGAAGCGAACACCGGGGAGCTGTTTTTT. Protein sequence: CSVPEANTGELFF.